The 24 T cell receptor beta chains presented below share a single source sample, sequenced in a study of human T cells and chemical hapten exposure. Stated time point: patch test 2, 6 weeks after DPC sensitization. Treatment noted: therapeutic diphenylcyclopropenone sensitization with weekly scalp DPC. MiXCR, run by TCRdb on the RACE reads, gives a single entry per CDR3 protein. This sample has 360,000 or so distinct CDR3 sequences, with roughly 6.3% found just once. Sample: whole blood, taken in connection with sensitization to the hapten diphenylcyclopropenone (DPC). Source of these receptors: a young woman with alopecia areata. Some clones in this sample may be carry-over from other donors' samples.

The genes are TRBV19 and TRBJ2-7, with D possibly TRBD1 on 5 matching bases. In germline, CDR1 is LNHDA, CDR2 SQIVND (reference sequence). The CDR3 totals 15 residues. Trimming shortened V by 1 base and J by 4 bases, and 14 bases separated the two germline ends. CDR3 protein: CASSIADSELYEQYF. DNA for the CDR3: TGTGCCAGTAGTATAGCCGACAGCGAGTTGTACGAGCAGTACTTC.

This chain connects TRBV6-2 or TRBV6-3 to TRBJ2-7; TRBD1 matches at 9 bases. CDR1 and CDR2 (germline): MNHEY, SVGEGT. With 6 bases clipped from V and 6 bases from J, the junction kept 18 bases outside the gene matches. The CDR3 extends over 17 amino acids. CDR3 DNA sequence: TGTGCCAGCAGGCGAACACCGGGACAGGGTGGGGTCGCCGAGCAGTACTTC. Encoded protein: CASRRTPGQGGVAEQYF.

The chain has TRBV6-2 or TRBV6-3 and TRBJ1-1; no definite D call. This CDR3 contains 13 residues. The V end was cut by 8 bases, the J end by 0 bases, with 10 bases between. Per germline, CDR1 MNHEY and CDR2 SVGEGT. For the CDR3, the DNA is TGTGCCAGCGCAGACGGATTGAACACTGAAGCTTTCTTT. It yields the protein CASADGLNTEAFF.

CDR3 bases: TGTGCCAGCAGCCAAGAAGGGACAGCCGCAACTAATGAAAAACTGTTTTTT. It translates to CASSQEGTAATNEKLFF. This chain links TRBV14 with TRBJ1-4; 7 positions match TRBD1. CDR3 size: 17 residues. Germline loops: CDR1 SGHDN, CDR2 FVKESK. J lost 0 bases, V lost 0 bases, and 4 bases had no gene match.

This clonotype was picked up many times. The genes are TRBV20-1 and TRBJ1-1; D not certain. V was pared by 6 bases and J by 8 bases, with 16 bases between. This CDR3 has 12 residues. Per the germline V gene, CDR1 is DFQATT and CDR2 is SNEGSKA (reference sequence). CDR3 region: CSAQADGTEAFF. CDR3 DNA: TGCAGTGCGCAAGCCGATGGTACAGAAGCTTTCTTT.

V is TRBV4-1 and J is TRBJ1-6; 7 bases match TRBD1. The CDR3 runs to 17 residues. Per the germline V gene, CDR1 is MGHRA and CDR2 is YSYEKL. Losses at the gene ends were 1 base for V and 8 bases for J; bases not matched to a gene: 11. The CDR3 reads CASSQGFSGQDDSPLHF. The CDR3 DNA sequence: TGCGCCAGCAGCCAAGGTTTTTCCGGACAGGATGATTCACCCCTCCACTTT.

This clonotype was picked up many times. The rearrangement uses TRBV12-3 or TRBV12-4 and TRBJ1-3; D might be TRBD1 (6 bases). The V gene lost 9 bases and the J gene lost 4 bases, with 16 bases spanning the gap. This CDR3 region has 14 residues. CDR3 region: CASWTERPGNTIYF. CDR3 coding DNA: TGTGCCAGTTGGACAGAACGCCCAGGAAACACCATATATTTT.

This clonotype was found a few times. The CDR3 DNA sequence: TGTGCCAGCAGCTTTCGGGGCCATGTGGTCCTGTGGGCTACCGGGGAGCTGTTTTTT. Translated: CASSFRGHVVLWATGELFF. The chain employs TRBV7-2 and TRBJ2-2, with D tentatively TRBD1 or TRBD2 (5 bases each). The length of the CDR3 is 19 residues. Trimming took off 3 bases at V and 5 bases at J, with 25 bases between the two ends. Per germline, CDR1 SGHTA and CDR2 FQGNSA.

This chain uses TRBV29-1 with TRBJ2-7; weak D call: TRBD2 (5 bases). The germline V and J ends were trimmed by 6 bases and 0 bases, with 9 bases remaining between them. Germline CDR1 is SQVTM and CDR2 is ANQGSEA. The CDR3 runs to 12 residues. The CDR3 bases are TGCAGCGTGACGGGGTTCTCCTACGAGCAGTACTTC. Its translation: CSVTGFSYEQYF.

There are many counts of this clonotype. V usage is TRBV12-3 or TRBV12-4 and J usage is TRBJ2-1; possible D gene TRBD1, 6 bases. CDR3 length: 14 amino acids. V was shortened by 1 base and J by 5 bases, with 9 bases between the two germline ends. The CDR3 region has the DNA TGTGCCAGCAGTTTAGATACAGGGCACAATGAGCAGTTCTTC. Protein: CASSLDTGHNEQFF.

The J gene is TRBJ2-3, the V gene TRBV27; unclear D gene. The CDR3 is made up of 16 amino acids. The germline V gene has CDR1 MNHEY and CDR2 SMNVEV (reference sequence). V was pared by 0 bases and J by 0 bases, with 10 bases between. CDR3 coding DNA: TGTGCCAGCAGTTTATCTCCCCGACCCAGCACAGATACGCAGTATTTT. Translating it yields CASSLSPRPSTDTQYF.

The J gene is TRBJ2-1, the V gene TRBV7-3; D is possibly TRBD2 (5 bases). V lost 2 bases and J lost 0, with 11 bases in between. CDR1 is SGHTA and CDR2 is FQGTGA in the germline V gene. This CDR3 comprises 16 residues. CDR3 DNA sequence: TGTGCCAGCAGCTTAGACGGACTTGGCTCCTACAATGAGCAGTTCTTC. Translated, it gives CASSLDGLGSYNEQFF. Full variable domain (outside the CDR3, taken from reference TRBV7-3 and TRBJ2-1): GAGVSQTPSNKVTEKGKYVELRCDPISGHTALYWYRQSLGQGPEFLIYFQGTGAADDSGLPNDRFFAVRPEGSVSTLKIQRTERGDSAVYLCASSLDGLGSYNEQFFGPGTRLTVL.

This clonotype was seen only a few times. J is TRBJ1-2 and V is TRBV4-3; 9 nucleotides agree with TRBD1. CDR1 is LGHNA and CDR2 is YSLEER in the germline V gene. The CDR3 sequence is 15 residues long. J gave up 8 bases and V 0 bases, and 7 bases lay outside the gene matches. CDR3 nucleotide sequence: TGCGCCAGCAGCCAAGAAAAACAGGGGGCTGGAGGCTACACCTTC. Amino acid sequence: CASSQEKQGAGGYTF.

The V gene is TRBV7-2, the J gene TRBJ2-3, with unresolved D. Trimming shortened V by 5 bases and J by 6 bases, and 18 bases separated the two germline ends. The germline CDR1 and CDR2 sequences are SGHTA and FQGNSA. The length of the CDR3 is 15 residues. The CDR3 reads CASSPEVWGSDTQYF. Written as DNA, the CDR3 is TGTGCCAGCAGCCCCGAGGTATGGGGTTCGGATACGCAGTATTTT. Supplemented by reference TRBV7-2 and TRBJ2-3, the full variable domain reads GAGVSQSPSNKVTEKGKDVELRCDPISGHTALYWYRQSLGQGLEFLIYFQGNSAPDKSGLPSDRFSAERTGGSVSTLTIQRTQQEDSAVYLCASSPEVWGSDTQYFGPGTRLTVL.

This clonotype was counted ten times or more. The V call is TRBV20-1, the J call TRBJ1-2, with D possibly matching TRBD1 (5 bases). Trimming cost V 7 bases and J 2 bases, with 11 bases left between them. Germline CDR1 DFQATT, CDR2 SNEGSKA (reference sequence). The CDR3 is made up of 12 amino acids. The CDR3 nucleotides read TGCAGTGGGAAGACAGCAAACTATGGCTACACCTTC. This translates into CSGKTANYGYTF.

This chain uses TRBV12-3 or TRBV12-4 with TRBJ1-1; D is possibly TRBD1 (5 bases). The CDR3 length is 14 residues. V was shortened by 3 bases and J by 3 bases, with 11 bases between the two germline ends. CDR3 bases: TGTGCCAGCAGTTTGAAGGGGTATGACACTGAAGCTTTCTTT. It is translated as CASSLKGYDTEAFF.

This clonotype was seen many times. This chain links TRBV7-2 with TRBJ1-1, with 7 bases identical to TRBD1. Unmatched junction bases numbered 8, after V lost 2 bases and J lost 11 bases. The length of the CDR3 is 13 residues. Germline V gene lookup returns CDR1 SGHTA and CDR2 FQGNSA. The CDR3 loop is CASSLSLQGPAFF. In DNA form, the CDR3 reads TGTGCCAGCAGCTTATCCCTACAGGGGCCGGCTTTCTTT. Filled out from reference TRBV7-2 and TRBJ1-1, the complete variable domain reads GAGVSQSPSNKVTEKGKDVELRCDPISGHTALYWYRQSLGQGLEFLIYFQGNSAPDKSGLPSDRFSAERTGGSVSTLTIQRTQQEDSAVYLCASSLSLQGPAFFGQGTRLTVV.

As DNA, the CDR3 is TGCGCCAGCAGCCAAGATATACGACAGGTCTATGGCTACACCTTC. Its protein is CASSQDIRQVYGYTF. This chain uses TRBV4-1 with TRBJ1-2, with a possible D match to TRBD1 (6 bases). This CDR3 region has 15 residues. Germline-derived CDR1 and CDR2 are MGHRA and YSYEKL. Trimming took 0 bases from V and 4 from J, leaving 12 bases between them.

The genes are TRBV11-2 and TRBJ2-3; 7 nucleotides line up with TRBD1. The V gene end was trimmed by 5 bases and the J gene end by 3 bases; junction bases not matched to a gene: 8. CDR3 length equals 15 residues. Germline values: CDR1 SGHAT, CDR2 FQNNGV. CDR3: CASSPQGVGTDTQYF. In DNA, the CDR3 is TGTGCCAGCAGCCCCCAGGGGGTAGGAACAGATACGCAGTATTTT.

This clonotype was detected a few times. This chain connects TRBV4-3 to TRBJ2-3; D uncertain. Trimming took 0 bases from V and 2 from J, leaving 9 bases between them. There are 15 residues in the CDR3. The germline CDR1 and CDR2 sequences are LGHNA and YSLEER. This CDR3 is CASSQDRVATDTQYF. The CDR3 DNA follows: TGCGCCAGCAGCCAAGATCGGGTCGCCACAGATACGCAGTATTTT.

The rearrangement uses TRBV27 and TRBJ2-1; 7 bases match TRBD2. V was pared by 0 bases and J by 3 bases, with 5 bases of the junction left unmatched. The CDR3 sequence is 16 residues long. Germline CDR1 reads MNHEY; CDR2 reads SMNVEV (reference sequence). CDR3 region: CASSLSGLAVYNEQFF. The CDR3 DNA is TGTGCCAGCAGTTTATCAGGCCTAGCGGTCTACAATGAGCAGTTCTTC.

This clonotype has a handful of counts. The genes are TRBV7-2 and TRBJ1-2; unclear D gene. V lost 4 bases to trimming and J lost 8 bases, with 14 bases between them. This CDR3 comprises 13 residues. CDR1 and CDR2 (germline): SGHTA, FQGNSA. The CDR3: CASSSEMFGGYTF. CDR3 nucleotides: TGTGCCAGCAGCTCCGAAATGTTCGGCGGCTACACCTTC.

CDR3 amino acids: CASSLQDRAGNEQFF. In DNA form, the CDR3 reads TGTGCCAGCAGCTTACAAGACAGGGCCGGCAATGAGCAGTTCTTC. The chain carries TRBV7-2 and TRBJ2-1; 7 bases align to TRBD1. J lost 6 bases, V lost 2 bases, and 7 bases had no gene match. Germline V lookup: CDR1 SGHTA, CDR2 FQGNSA. The CDR3 spans 15 residues.

This clonotype was seen more than once but under ten times. The gene calls are TRBV20-1 and TRBJ2-7; 13 positions match TRBD2. CDR1 and CDR2 (germline): DFQATT, SNEGSKA (reference sequence). The length of the CDR3 is 14 residues. V shed 6 bases, J shed 3 bases, and the junction held 5 bases outside the gene matches. This chain's CDR3 is CSARLAGGGYEQYF. The CDR3 DNA reads TGCAGTGCCAGACTAGCGGGGGGCGGCTACGAGCAGTACTTC.